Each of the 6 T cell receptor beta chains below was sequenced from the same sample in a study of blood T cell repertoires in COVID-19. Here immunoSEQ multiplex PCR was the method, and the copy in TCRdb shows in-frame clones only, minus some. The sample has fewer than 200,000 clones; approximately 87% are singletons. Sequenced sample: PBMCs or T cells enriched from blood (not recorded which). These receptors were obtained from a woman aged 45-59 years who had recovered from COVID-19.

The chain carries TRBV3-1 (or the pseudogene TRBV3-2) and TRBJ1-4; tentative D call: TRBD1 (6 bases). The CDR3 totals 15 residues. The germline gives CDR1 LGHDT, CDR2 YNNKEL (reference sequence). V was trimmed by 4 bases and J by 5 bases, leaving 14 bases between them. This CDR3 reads CASSLRRGLNEKLFF. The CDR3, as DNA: TGTGCCAGCAGCCTCCGGCGGGGGCTAAATGAAAAACTGTTTTTT.

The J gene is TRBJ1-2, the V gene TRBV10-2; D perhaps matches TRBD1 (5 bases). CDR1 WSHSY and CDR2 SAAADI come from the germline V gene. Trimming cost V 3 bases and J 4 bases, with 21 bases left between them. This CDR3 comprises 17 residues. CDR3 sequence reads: CASSDHPVQGLGYGYTF. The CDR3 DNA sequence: TGCGCCAGCAGTGATCACCCAGTCCAGGGATTAGGCTATGGCTACACCTTC.

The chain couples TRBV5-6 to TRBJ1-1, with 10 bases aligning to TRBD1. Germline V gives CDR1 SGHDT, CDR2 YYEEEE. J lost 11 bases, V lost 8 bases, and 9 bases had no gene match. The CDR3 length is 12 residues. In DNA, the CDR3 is TGTGCCAGTAAATTGACAGGGGGCCCTGCTTTCTTT. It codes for CASKLTGGPAFF.

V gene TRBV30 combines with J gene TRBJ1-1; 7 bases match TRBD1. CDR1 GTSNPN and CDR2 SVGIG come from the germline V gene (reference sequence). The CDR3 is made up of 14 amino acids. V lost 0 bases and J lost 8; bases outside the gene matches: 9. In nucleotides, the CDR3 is TGTGCCTGGAGTGTACTAGGAGGGGGCCGAGAAGCTTTCTTT. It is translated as CAWSVLGGGREAFF.

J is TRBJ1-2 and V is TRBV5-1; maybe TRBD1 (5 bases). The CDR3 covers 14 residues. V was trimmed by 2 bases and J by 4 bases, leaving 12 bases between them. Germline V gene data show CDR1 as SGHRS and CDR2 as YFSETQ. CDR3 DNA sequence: TGCGCCAGCAGCTTAGACAGCTCGGGCTATGGCTACACCTTC. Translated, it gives CASSLDSSGYGYTF.

The DNA of the CDR3 is TGTGCCAGCAGCCGAGGGGAATGGGAGGGGGGAGATACGCAGTATTTT. Translation: CASSRGEWEGGDTQYF. The chain combines TRBV3-1 (or the pseudogene TRBV3-2) with TRBJ2-3; tentatively, D is TRBD2 (7 bases). V dropped 4 bases and J dropped 5 bases, with 19 bases sitting between them. The CDR3 is 16 residues long. Germline CDR1 reads LGHDT; CDR2 reads YNNKEL (reference sequence).